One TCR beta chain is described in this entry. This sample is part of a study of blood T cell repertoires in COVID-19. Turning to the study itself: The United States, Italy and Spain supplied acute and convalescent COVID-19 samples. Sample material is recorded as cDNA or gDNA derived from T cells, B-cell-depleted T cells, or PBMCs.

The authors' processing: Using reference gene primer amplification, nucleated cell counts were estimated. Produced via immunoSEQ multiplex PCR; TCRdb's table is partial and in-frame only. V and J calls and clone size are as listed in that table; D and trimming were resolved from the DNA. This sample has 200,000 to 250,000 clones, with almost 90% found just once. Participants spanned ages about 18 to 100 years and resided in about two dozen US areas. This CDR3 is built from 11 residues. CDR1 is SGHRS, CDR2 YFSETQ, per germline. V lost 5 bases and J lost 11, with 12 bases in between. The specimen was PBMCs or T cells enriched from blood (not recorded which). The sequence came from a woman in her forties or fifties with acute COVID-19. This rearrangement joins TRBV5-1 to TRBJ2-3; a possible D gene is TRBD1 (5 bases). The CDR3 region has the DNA TGCGCCAGCAGGAGGCAGGGAATGCAGTATTTT. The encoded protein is CASRRQGMQYF.